One TCR beta chain is described in this entry. The CDR3 runs 15 residues. The germline V gene encodes CDR1 SGHNT and CDR2 YYREEE (reference sequence). Trimming left V 4 bases short and J 9 bases short, with 22 bases between. The data were obtained in a study of blood T cell repertoires in COVID-19. Across the whole study: From T cells, B-cell-depleted T cells, or PBMCs came the material, which was cDNA or gDNA.

Produced via immunoSEQ multiplex PCR; TCRdb's table is partial and in-frame only. This sample has 200,000 to 250,000 clones, with about 85% found just once. This sequence joins TRBV5-4 and TRBJ2-5; possible D gene TRBD2, 6 bases. The sample consisted of peripheral blood. The origin of this receptor is a man younger than 30 with active or convalescent COVID-19. In DNA, the CDR3 is TGTGCCAGCAGCCGCGGGACCTCAATCCCCACGGCCCAGTACTTC. Its protein is CASSRGTSIPTAQYF.